The T cell receptor (beta chain) under discussion was sequenced for a study of T cells in localized non-small cell lung cancer. Notes on the study in general: Uninvolved adjacent lung showed the highest T cell clonality, exceeding tumor.

TCRdb's copy holds only in-frame clones and misses some; the assay was immunoSEQ multiplex PCR. The sample shows fewer than 100,000 clones, around 90% of them seen only once. As concerns this clone: Its antigen is unknown.

The CDR3 covers 15 residues. Trimming cost V 0 bases and J 0 bases, with 9 bases left between them. Looked up from germline, CDR1 is SGHNT and CDR2 is YYREEE (reference sequence). The chain combines TRBV5-4 with TRBJ1-1; the D is unclear. The sequencing here drew on peripheral blood, taken before any cancer treatment. The clonotype originates from a man aged 35 to 69 with stage I squamous cell lung carcinoma. This chain's CDR3 is CASSLGSLMNTEAFF. The DNA of the CDR3 is TGTGCCAGCAGCTTGGGTAGCCTAATGAACACTGAAGCTTTCTTT.